This T cell receptor (beta chain) was sequenced for a study of shared clonotypes between healthy human individuals (dated by TCRdb to 2019 to 2021). For context, the study as a whole: The cohort included three men and two women between 18 and 49 years of age. For each donor, CD4 naive and CD4 memory were each given three plates, CD8 naive was given two plates, and CD8 memory was given one plate. To estimate repertoire size and how much clonotypes are shared between individuals, the study performed deep sequencing of blood TCR repertoires from a few healthy adults. To increase sequencing depth and limit assay-specific biases, different laboratories used diverse techniques to prepare libraries and sequence TCR repertoires. Per donor, leukapheresis produced somewhere between about 0.94 and 9 billion PBMCs.

Using the deep immunoSEQ assay, TCR CDR3 regions were amplified from genomic DNA by multiplex PCR. Extracted genomic DNA from each cell subset was spread evenly across all wells of several immunoSEQ 96-well plates, with each plate serving as a replicate. For sorted subsets, each replicate PCR was loaded with around 220 ng genomic DNA, equivalent to approximately 27,000 T cell genomes. Purified libraries were quantified with a Qubit 3.0 fluorometer, sized on a Bioanalyzer 2100, and re-quantified with the KAPA Library Quantification kit. Each immunoSEQ 96-well plate was sequenced on its own single-read 150-cycle Illumina NextSeq 550 flow cell. Regarding the original processing steps: Because the immunoSEQ output held only junctional sequences and lacked quality scores, the filtering could not match the filtering applied to full-length reads. To assign V/J genes and CDR3, sequences were annotated using PyIR, a Python wrapper for IgBLAST v1.9, with IMGT germline references. Any read was removed if the V/J assignment was weak (E-value above 1e-6), the CDR3 was missing, or the read contained stop codons, out-of-frame junctions, or ambiguous translated residues. V3J clonotypes were defined as sequences sharing the same inferred V gene, J gene, and CDR3 amino acid sequence. The percentage overlap between two repertoires was calculated by dividing the number of shared unique clonotypes by the size of the smaller repertoire. Richness of each repertoire was evaluated using RTK rarefaction, the Chao1 estimator, and Recon v2.1 estimates of unobserved clonotypes. For all TCRbeta clonotypes obtained by the gDNA method from four donors, generation probabilities were computed with OLGA. This immuneACCESS table, as held by TCRdb, lists in-frame sequences with V and J called but not all clones. Of the missing ones, under half trace to an unresolved V gene in checked studies; the others have no known cause. The V and J calls and clone size were taken over from that table, and D and trimming were inferred from the DNA. A total of around 2.1 million clones appear in this sample, about 92% of them only once. The ten largest make up over 1.5% of the sample.

Broader findings and caveats from the paper: Sampling was restricted to blood, and TCR repertoires in tissue are likely to differ from TCR repertoires in blood. Around 5% of naive CD4, 3% to 4% of naive CD8, approximately 2% of memory CD4, and more than 0.35% of memory CD8 clonotypes were shared across a few donors. Because the study included a small number of donors, the genetic and exposure-history diversity represented was limited. Even with the large sequencing depth, rarefaction of the sorted-subset datasets indicated that sequencing was incomplete. Pairwise subsampling led to the expectation that sequencing depth would affect the degree of clonotype sharing among donors. Compared with non-shared clonotypes, the clonotypes found in all four sorted-subset donors had higher generation probabilities. Estimated clonotype richness was generally larger for naive than for memory subsets.

For the CD8 naive samples, CD45RO-negative cells were positively selected for CCR7, yielding a CD45RA+CCR7+ population from which TemRA cells were excluded. The donors were healthy, HIV-negative adults who had no recently reported acute infections or vaccinations. Every donor was a Caucasian adult residing in Nashville, Tennessee, USA. Blood was obtained by leukapheresis, after which PBMCs were separated by Ficoll-Histopaque density gradient centrifugation and cryopreserved in liquid nitrogen vapor phase. Purity and quantity of every magnetically sorted T cell population were checked by analytical flow cytometry. Genomic DNA was isolated from each sorted fraction and quantified by UV absorbance on a Nanodrop 2000c. A note on this clone: Its antigen is not yet known. No much larger clone is present one base from it, and per-base qualities are unavailable.

The clonotype originates from a man aged 18-30 years in good health. Some clones in this sample may be carry-over from other donors' samples. The source material was naive CD8+ T cells from PBMCs. The cell subset or site label, read with the paper, signifies: CD45RA+CCR7+.

The sequenced DNA: TGTGCCAGCAGCCTGCTAGGGACTAGCGGGATTTTCTACACCGGGGAGCTGTTTTTT. Translated, this is CASSLLGTSGIFYTGELFF. The chain links TRBV14 with TRBJ2-2; TRBD2 aligns with 13 central bases. Trimming takes 4 bases off V and 3 bases off J; junction bases not matched to a gene: 11. The germline V gene supplies CDR1 SGHDN and CDR2 FVKESK. Reading from cysteine to phenylalanine, the CDR3 counts 19 amino acids. Just the 57-base CDR3 DNA is kept, in frame starting at base 1.